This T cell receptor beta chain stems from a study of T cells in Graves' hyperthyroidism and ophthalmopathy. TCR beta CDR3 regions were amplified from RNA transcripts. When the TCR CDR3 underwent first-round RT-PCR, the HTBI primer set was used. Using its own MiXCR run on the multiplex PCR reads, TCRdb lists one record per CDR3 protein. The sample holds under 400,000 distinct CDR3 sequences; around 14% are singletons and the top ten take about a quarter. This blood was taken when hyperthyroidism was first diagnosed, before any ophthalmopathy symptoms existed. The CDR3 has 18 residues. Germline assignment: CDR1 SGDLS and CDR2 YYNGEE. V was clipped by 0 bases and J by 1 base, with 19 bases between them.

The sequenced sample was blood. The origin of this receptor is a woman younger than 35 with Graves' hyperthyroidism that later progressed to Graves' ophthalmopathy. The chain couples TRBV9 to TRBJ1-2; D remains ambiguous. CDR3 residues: CASSVAAGIRGDNYGYTF. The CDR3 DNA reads TGTGCCAGCAGCGTAGCTGCGGGGATCCGGGGTGATAACTATGGCTACACCTTC.